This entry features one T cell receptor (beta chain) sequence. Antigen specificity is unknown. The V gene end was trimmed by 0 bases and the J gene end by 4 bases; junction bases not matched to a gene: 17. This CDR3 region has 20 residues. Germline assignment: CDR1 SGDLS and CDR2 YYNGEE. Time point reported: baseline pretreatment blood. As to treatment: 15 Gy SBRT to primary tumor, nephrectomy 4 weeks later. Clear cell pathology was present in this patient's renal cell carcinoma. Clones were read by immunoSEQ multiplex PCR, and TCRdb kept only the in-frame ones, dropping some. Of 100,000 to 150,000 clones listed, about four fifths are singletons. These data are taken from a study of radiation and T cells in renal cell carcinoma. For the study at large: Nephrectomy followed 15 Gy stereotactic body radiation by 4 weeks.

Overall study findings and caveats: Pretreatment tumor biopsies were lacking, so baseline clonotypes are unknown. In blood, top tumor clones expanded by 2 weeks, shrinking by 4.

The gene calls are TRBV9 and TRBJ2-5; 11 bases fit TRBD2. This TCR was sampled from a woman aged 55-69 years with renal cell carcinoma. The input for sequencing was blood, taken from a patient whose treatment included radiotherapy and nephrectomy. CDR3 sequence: CASSVGGWIGSGRERETQYF. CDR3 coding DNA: TGTGCCAGCAGCGTAGGAGGTTGGATAGGTAGCGGGAGGGAAAGAGAGACCCAGTACTTC.